Detailed here is one TCR beta chain. The antigen remains undetermined. Germline V gene sequence: CDR1 SEHNR, CDR2 FQNEAQ (reference sequence). The CDR3 loop spans 15 amino acids. V lost 2 bases, J lost 8 bases, and 13 bases lay in between. This entry belongs to a study of T cell responses to AZD1222 COVID-19 vaccine. Study-wide results and limits: The study reported that nearly half of spike-specific TCRs target unmutated variant regions. The peak T cell response came first, and repertoires were sampled only after it. Donors were largely white British and mainly female; clonal diversity was possibly underestimated.

Second-dose intervals of approximately 4 or approximately 12 weeks were pooled. The data were produced by immunoSEQ multiplex PCR, yet TCRdb's version contains in-frame clones alone and is incomplete. The sample holds over 120,000 clones, 86% seen once. Sequencing used peripheral blood, obtained 28 days after the second AZD1222 dose. This clonotype was obtained from an adult who received the AZD1222 COVID-19 vaccine. The genes are TRBV7-9 and TRBJ1-6; maybe TRBD1 (5 bases). CDR3 region: CASSLMGTGDSPLHF. Written as DNA, the CDR3 is TGTGCCAGCAGCTTAATGGGCACGGGGGATTCACCCCTCCACTTT.